These T cell receptor beta chains were read from a single sample in a study of blood T cells in healthy people across ages. From the 5' RACE reads, TCRdb called clonotypes with MiXCR, one entry per CDR3 protein. The sample yields about 1,600,000 distinct CDR3 sequences, about 43% seen once. The sequenced sample consisted of blood. The receptors here all came from a woman under 30 in good health. Each CDR3 is given with its conserved first and last residue. The D gene is left open where the match is weak. Clone size is shown for a subset of rows, as once, few, many or a class of expanded clone.

clone size,D gene,J gene,V gene,CDR3 DNA,CDR3 protein
few,-,TRBJ2-7,TRBV5-4,TGTGCCAGCAGCTCACAGGATAACGAGCAGTACTTC,CASSSQDNEQYF
few,-,TRBJ2-1,TRBV4-2,TGTGCCAGCAGCCAAGGTCAATGGGTGAATGAGCAGTTCTTC,CASSQGQWVNEQFF
once,TRBD2,TRBJ2-1,TRBV29-1,TGCAGCGTTGAGGTTTTGGGGCGGGAGGGGCCCTACAATGAGCAGTTCTTC,CSVEVLGREGPYNEQFF
many,-,TRBJ1-2,TRBV5-1,TGCGCCAGCAGCCAAGATGCTAACTATGGCTACACCTTC,CASSQDANYGYTF
-,TRBD2,TRBJ2-3,TRBV9,TGTGCCAGCAGCGTAGGTCTAGCGGGAACTACAGATACGCAGTATTTT,CASSVGLAGTTDTQYF
few,TRBD1,TRBJ2-1,TRBV29-1,TGCAGCGTTGATTCGGGACAGGGTGGGTATGAGCAGTTCTTC,CSVDSGQGGYEQFF
few,TRBD2,TRBJ2-7,TRBV14,TGTGCCAGCAGCCACAGCGGGAGGTTCTACGAGCAGTACTTC,CASSHSGRFYEQYF
few,TRBD1,TRBJ1-2,TRBV7-9,TGTGCCAGCAGCCCCCACCCGGGACAGGGGGCTTATGGCTACACCTTC,CASSPHPGQGAYGYTF
few,TRBD1,TRBJ2-7,TRBV2,TGTGCCAGCAGTGGGACAGGCCCTACCTACGAGCAGTACTTC,CASSGTGPTYEQYF
few,TRBD2,TRBJ2-1,TRBV10-3,TGTGCCATCAGTGGGGGACTAGCGGGAATCGATGAGCAGTTCTTC,CAISGGLAGIDEQFF
-,-,TRBJ1-2,TRBV12-3/TRBV12-4,TGTGCCAGCAGTAGGGGCTTGTCCTACTATGGCTACACCTTC,CASSRGLSYYGYTF
-,-,TRBJ2-3,TRBV2,TGTGCCAGCAGTGAGGGAGGCGTCGGTCCTAGCACAGATACGCAGTATTTT,CASSEGGVGPSTDTQYF
few,TRBD1,TRBJ2-4,TRBV7-2,TGTGCCAGCAGCTTAGGGACAGGGGTGGGTTTCATTCAGTACTTC,CASSLGTGVGFIQYF
-,-,TRBJ2-3,TRBV20-1,TGCAGTGCTAGAGATGTACCGGGAAGTAAGGATACGCAGTATTTT,CSARDVPGSKDTQYF
few,-,TRBJ2-3,TRBV5-1,TGCGCCAGCAGAGTAGGACAGAACACAGATACGCAGTATTTT,CASRVGQNTDTQYF
few,-,TRBJ1-2,TRBV6-5,TGTGCCAGCAGTTACCTCCAGAACTATGGCTACACCTTC,CASSYLQNYGYTF
few,-,TRBJ2-5,TRBV29-1,TGCAGCGTTGAATTCGGCAGCCTTCAAGAGACCCAGTACTTC,CSVEFGSLQETQYF
-,-,TRBJ2-3,TRBV7-2,TGTGCCAGCAGCTTAGCGGCGGAGGGCCAACTCCGCAGAGATACGCAGTATTTT,CASSLAAEGQLRRDTQYF
once,-,TRBJ1-4,TRBV10-3,TGTGCCATCAGTGACGGGGGCCGGTCGGGTGAGAAACTGTTTTTT,CAISDGGRSGEKLFF
-,TRBD2,TRBJ2-5,TRBV4-1,TGCGCCAGCAGCCCCGGACTAGCGGTGGAGACCCAGTACTTC,CASSPGLAVETQYF
-,TRBD1,TRBJ2-1,TRBV25-1,TGTGCCAGCAGGAGCCCGGGACAGGGGTACAATGAGCAGTTCTTC,CASRSPGQGYNEQFF
few,TRBD1,TRBJ2-7,TRBV30,TGTGCCTGCTCCTGGGACAGGGGCACCTACGAGCAGTACTTC,CACSWDRGTYEQYF
few,TRBD2,TRBJ2-7,TRBV6-6,TGTGCCAGCAGCCAACGACCCAAGCGGGAGGGCCTATACGAGCAGTACTTC,CASSQRPKREGLYEQYF
many,TRBD2,TRBJ2-1,TRBV11-2,TGTGCCAGCAGCTTAGGGACTAGCGGGGGTAATGAGCAGTTCTTC,CASSLGTSGGNEQFF
-,TRBD2,TRBJ2-1,TRBV6-1,TGTGCCAGCAGTGAAGCGACTAGCGGGATCTCCTACAATGAGCAGTTCTTC,CASSEATSGISYNEQFF
few,TRBD2,TRBJ2-1,TRBV9,TGTGCCAGCAGCGGGACTAGCGGGCTCCCTGAGCAGTTCTTC,CASSGTSGLPEQFF
few,-,TRBJ1-2,TRBV2,TGTGCCAGCAGCCCTATTACGGGGATTAACTATGGCTACACCTTC,CASSPITGINYGYTF
-,TRBD1,TRBJ1-5,TRBV6-2/TRBV6-3,TGTGCCAGCAGTCCCCTGACAGGGCCCAATCAGCCCCAGCATTTT,CASSPLTGPNQPQHF
-,-,TRBJ2-7,TRBV7-9,TGTGCCAGCAGCTTACCAAGTCGAGGGTACGCGGGGGCAACCTACGAGCAGTACTTC,CASSLPSRGYAGATYEQYF
-,-,TRBJ2-3,TRBV6-5,TGTGCCAGCAGAATACGGGGTACCCTGACAGATACGCAGTATTTT,CASRIRGTLTDTQYF
few,-,TRBJ2-7,TRBV9,TGTGCCAGCAGCTTCTCTTCTGAGGGCAGACGATGGGACGAGCAGTACTTC,CASSFSSEGRRWDEQYF
-,-,TRBJ1-2,TRBV12-3/TRBV12-4,TGTGCCAGCAGTTTTGGGGGTGCCGGCTACACCTTC,CASSFGGAGYTF
-,TRBD1,TRBJ2-1,TRBV5-1,TGCGCCAGCAGCTCCAGGACCCCGGGACAGGGCAATGAGCAGTTCTTC,CASSSRTPGQGNEQFF
-,TRBD1,TRBJ1-2,TRBV10-3,TGTGCCATCAGTGATCCCGAGGGACAGGGCCCCTATGGCTACACCTTC,CAISDPEGQGPYGYTF
few,-,TRBJ1-2,TRBV7-2,TGTGCCAGCAGCTTCCGAGGACTCCCGGTTGGCTACACCTTC,CASSFRGLPVGYTF
-,-,TRBJ2-5,TRBV10-3,TGTGCCATCAGTGACCACGGGACCCCGAAGTACTTC,CAISDHGTPKYF
-,-,TRBJ2-7,TRBV28,TGTGCCAGCAGTTCTCCAGACAGTCCCTACGAGCAGTACTTC,CASSSPDSPYEQYF
-,TRBD1,TRBJ2-3,TRBV7-3,TGTGCCAGGAGGGGGCCTACAGATACGCAGTATTTT,CARRGPTDTQYF
few,TRBD2,TRBJ2-3,TRBV7-2,TGTGCCAGCAGCGGAGCTAGCGGTCCGCTTAGAAAGACAGATACGCAGTATTTT,CASSGASGPLRKTDTQYF
few,-,TRBJ2-2,TRBV6-1,TGTGCCAGCAGTTTAGAGTCTGGGGGGTTGGAGCTGTTTTTT,CASSLESGGLELFF
-,-,TRBJ2-7,TRBV6-5,TGTGCCAGCAGCGCCCTCCACGAGCAGTACTTC,CASSALHEQYF
-,-,TRBJ1-1,TRBV4-2,TGTGCCAGCAGCCAAACCATTGAGAGTGAAGCTTTCTTT,CASSQTIESEAFF
-,-,TRBJ2-1,TRBV6-6,TGTGCCAGCAGTTCAAACAGGGACCGTGGGCAGTTCTTC,CASSSNRDRGQFF
few,-,TRBJ2-5,TRBV15,TGTGCCACCAGCAGAGACCGGGCCGAAGAGACCCAGTACTTC,CATSRDRAEETQYF